Below, 13 T cell receptor beta chains from the same sample are listed, as sequenced in a study of long-term antiretroviral therapy in people with HIV. Version v3.0 of the immunoSEQ assay ran at survey level. Clones were read by immunoSEQ multiplex PCR, and TCRdb kept only the in-frame ones, dropping some. The data contain 20,000 to 25,000 clones, around 85% of them singletons. The source material was unsorted PBMCs, sampled 1.5 years after starting antiretroviral therapy. These receptors originate from a man aged 25-45 years with HIV.

J is TRBJ1-2 and V is TRBV28; no clear D. The CDR3 consists of 14 residues. Trimming pared 2 bases from V and 2 bases from J, leaving 9 bases between. Germline values: CDR1 MDHEN, CDR2 SYDVKM. The CDR3 bases are TGTGCCAGCAGTTTACCCAGGAAGAACTATGGCTACACCTTC. Amino acid sequence: CASSLPRKNYGYTF.

The CDR3 here is CASSRDRASEAFF. The CDR3 bases are TGTGCCAGTAGTCGGGACAGGGCATCTGAAGCTTTCTTT. The V call is TRBV19, the J call TRBJ1-1; TRBD1 aligns across 9 bases. V shed 5 bases, J shed 6 bases, and the junction held 4 bases outside the gene matches. The CDR3 has 13 amino acids. Germline CDR1 and CDR2: LNHDA and SQIVND (reference sequence).

The V gene is TRBV6-9, the J gene TRBJ1-1; 7 bases are shared with TRBD1. V trimming: 5 bases; J trimming: 6 bases; junction bases outside the gene matches: 6. In germline, CDR1 is MNHGY, CDR2 SVAAGI. This CDR3 spans 13 amino acids. CDR3 region: CASSTGQQAEAFF. The CDR3 nucleotides read TGTGCCAGCAGTACGGGACAGCAAGCTGAAGCTTTCTTT.

This rearrangement joins TRBV5-4 to TRBJ2-7; D gene unclear. CDR1 is SGHNT and CDR2 is YYREEE in the germline V gene (reference sequence). V was clipped by 0 bases and J by 6 bases, with 7 bases between them. CDR3 length: 12 residues. DNA of the CDR3: TGTGCCAGCAGCTTGGTTGGTTCCGAGCAGTACTTC. This encodes CASSLVGSEQYF.

The gene calls are TRBV5-1 and TRBJ2-2, with D possibly being TRBD1 (5 bases). The germline V and J ends were trimmed by 2 bases and 1 base, with 12 bases remaining between them. The CDR3 totals 16 residues. CDR1 is SGHRS and CDR2 is YFSETQ in the germline V gene. CDR3 coding DNA: TGCGCCAGCAGCTTAGCTCCGCAGGGGAACACCGGGGAGCTGTTTTTT. It translates to CASSLAPQGNTGELFF.

The CDR3, as DNA: TGTGCTAGTGGTTTTCTAGCGGGAGATCGGCACTCCGGGGAGCTGTTTTTT. Its protein is CASGFLAGDRHSGELFF. J is TRBJ2-2 and V is TRBV12-5; TRBD2 matches 10 bases. This CDR3 has 17 amino acids. Looked up from germline, CDR1 is LGHNT and CDR2 is FRNRAP. The V segment lost 3 bases and the J segment 6 bases; nucleotides outside the gene matches: 10. Combining the CDR3 with reference TRBV12-5 and TRBJ2-2 gives the whole variable domain DARVTQTPRHKVTEMGQEVTMRCQPILGHNTVFWYRQTMMQGLELLAYFRNRAPLDDSGMPKDRFSAEMPDATLATLKIQPSEPRDSAVYFCASGFLAGDRHSGELFFGEGSRLTVL.

The chain is built from TRBV5-1 and TRBJ2-3; D is perhaps TRBD2 (5 bases). CDR1 is SGHRS, CDR2 YFSETQ, per germline. The CDR3 runs 15 residues. V lost 4 bases, J lost 0 bases, and 12 bases lay in between. The chain's CDR3 is CASSPWSGSTDTQYF. Here the CDR3 DNA reads TGCGCCAGCAGCCCGTGGTCGGGGAGCACAGATACGCAGTATTTT.

The CDR3 nucleotides read TGTGCCAGCAGCCAAGGAGCGCGAGCGGGGGTGGGGGATACGCAGTATTTT. This translates into CASSQGARAGVGDTQYF. The chain uses TRBV4-2 and TRBJ2-3, with 8 bases identical to TRBD2. V shed 1 base and J 6 bases; nucleotides not matched to a gene: 12. Germline CDR1 is LGHNA and CDR2 is YNFKEQ. CDR3 length: 17 amino acids.

This clone occurred a few times. The rearrangement uses TRBV4-2 and TRBJ1-2; a possible D gene is TRBD1 (5 bases). V was shortened by 0 bases and J by 3 bases, with 20 bases between the two germline ends. From germline, CDR1 is LGHNA and CDR2 YNFKEQ. The CDR3 spans 18 residues. The CDR3 DNA reads TGTGCCAGCAGCCAAGATAGGCAGGGCATAGTGTTTGACTATGGCTACACCTTC. This gives the protein CASSQDRQGIVFDYGYTF.

The CDR3: CASSQVPGGEVTIYF. The DNA for the CDR3 is TGCGCCAGCAGCCAAGTCCCTGGGGGGGAAGTCACCATATATTTT. The chain recombines TRBV4-3 with TRBJ1-3; possible D gene TRBD1, 5 bases. This CDR3 has 15 amino acids. The V and J ends lost 1 base and 9 bases respectively, with 16 bases between them. The germline V gene has CDR1 LGHNA and CDR2 YSLEER.

The chain has TRBV30 and TRBJ1-1, with a weak D call TRBD1 (6 bases). There are 15 residues in the CDR3. Trimming pared 2 bases from V and 1 base from J, leaving 14 bases between. Germline CDR1 reads GTSNPN; CDR2 reads SVGIG (reference sequence). The CDR3 bases are TGTGCCTGGAGTCCCCTGGGACAATCGAACACTGAAGCTTTCTTT. Its translation is CAWSPLGQSNTEAFF.

This clone was counted only a few times. The chain combines TRBV27 with TRBJ2-1, with 8 bases matching TRBD2. The CDR3 is 15 amino acids. After removal of 5 bases from V and 6 bases from J, the junction contained 9 bases not matched to a gene. From germline, CDR1 is MNHEY and CDR2 SMNVEV (reference sequence). The CDR3 DNA sequence: TGTGCCAGCAGTACGGACGGGGGGGGCCTCAATGAGCAGTTCTTC. This gives the protein CASSTDGGGLNEQFF.

The chain recombines TRBV29-1 with TRBJ2-1; D is possibly TRBD2 (6 bases). In germline, CDR1 is SQVTM, CDR2 ANQGSEA. V lost 3 bases and J 9 bases, leaving 9 bases between the germline ends. The CDR3 consists of 11 residues. The CDR3 coding sequence is TGCAGCGTTGAGGGGGGAGGTGAGCAGTTCTTC. It is translated as CSVEGGGEQFF.